This T cell receptor beta chain was identified in a study of cytomegalovirus exposure and HLA in healthy donors (dated by TCRdb to the late 2010s). As for the study more broadly: A later analysis indicated that the roughly 130 validation repertoires were generated on the platform also employed for the roughly 650 repertoires of the first cohort. Besides the first cohort of roughly 700 subjects, a separate validation cohort made up of 120 different subjects was used. The study aimed to test whether signatures of past pathogen exposure could be identified by cataloging public T cell receptors. High-throughput TCR immunosequencing, statistical association of individual TCRs with disease status, and machine learning were combined to predict cytomegalovirus infection status.

Donors formed part of the validation cohort, which comprised fewer than 150 subjects and was distinct from the first cohort of under 850 subjects. As for this clone: It has no known antigen specificity. Base quality data are lacking; no much larger clone is found one base away.

Here is what the overall study found, with its caveats: In vitro tests confirmed that a few of the cytomegalovirus-associated TCR beta chains recognize cytomegalovirus antigens. A later analysis had no HLA typing for the validation cohort, so co-occurrence there was scored across all 120 repertoires. While some public TCRs were present in many individuals, most TCR sequences turned up only very rarely across donors. In the study, 150 to 200 TCR beta chains were listed as associated with cytomegalovirus. Cytomegalovirus status was reported to be diagnosed by the classifier with high specificity and sensitivity in both the original and validation cohorts. Subsequent analysis determined that TCRs grouped into clusters in the first cohort also showed a tendency toward co-occurrence across the 90 to 150 validation repertoires, and 94% of cluster scores exceeded 0. The authors suggested that the approach could potentially be generalized to other disease states and immunological phenotypes.

From the germline V gene, CDR1 is MNHNS and CDR2 is SASEGT. The CDR3 starts with the cysteine, ends with the phenylalanine, and has 11 residues. The retained sequence is limited to the CDR3, 33 bases, with the frame set at the first base. Cut back by 6 bases and 6 bases, the V and J ends lie 8 bases apart. Library prep was done by the immunoSEQ multiplex PCR assay. Per the authors' processing: A statistical classification framework was built to diagnose cytomegalovirus status from the catalog of TCR beta chain sequences. The source is immuneACCESS, and TCRdb retained only in-frame sequences with V and J called. Part of the clones is not carried over; for the studies checked, unresolved V genes explain less than half of this, and the remainder is unexplained. V and J calls and clone size are copied from that table; D and trimming were computed from the DNA. Across this sample there are some 260,000 clones, with 87% seen only once. The ten top clones hold 12% of the sample.

The sample was PBMCs. The TCR originated in a man aged 18 to 29 in good health and CMV-seropositive. The chain links TRBV6-1 with TRBJ1-1; the D gene assignment is ambiguous. Here is the DNA: TGTGCCAGCAGAAGTGGGCCTGAAGCTTTCTTT. This yields the protein CASRSGPEAFF.